Presented here are 22 T cell receptor beta chains from one specimen sequenced in a study of blood T cells in healthy people across ages. A second PCR, run for 7 to 11 cycles, used a sample-barcoded 5' primer plus a J-beta primer mix. A single record per CDR3 protein comes from TCRdb applying MiXCR to the 5' RACE reads. The repertoire holds around 520,000 distinct CDR3 sequences, with about 27% as singletons. The sample was also linked to a second study, of T cells of mothers and their children.

The sequenced sample consisted of blood. Receptors were obtained from a boy between 2 and 10 years old in good health.

This clonotype was seen a few times. The CDR3 region has the DNA TGTGCCAGCAGTGCGTGGGACTACCTAATAAGAGCTAATGAGCAGTTCTTC. Its protein product is CASSAWDYLIRANEQFF. The rearrangement links TRBV6-1 to TRBJ2-1; TRBD2 agrees at 7 bases. The length of the CDR3 is 17 residues. The germline V gene has CDR1 MNHNS and CDR2 SASEGT. Unmatched junction bases numbered 16, after V lost 4 bases and J lost 7 bases.

This clonotype was seen a few times. The V gene is TRBV20-1, the J gene TRBJ2-2; 12 nucleotides agree with TRBD2. The CDR3 runs to 14 residues. The germline V gene encodes CDR1 DFQATT and CDR2 SNEGSKA (reference sequence). The junction had 3 bases not matched to a gene; V was cut back by 4 bases and J by 6 bases. CDR3 sequence (DNA): TGCAGTGCTACTAGCGGGGGGGCGGCCGGGGAGCTGTTTTTT. The encoded protein is CSATSGGAAGELFF.

The chain combines TRBV6-1 with TRBJ2-1; 11 bases are a match to TRBD2. The CDR3 length is 13 residues. V shed 6 bases and J 11 bases; nucleotides not matched to a gene: 6. Germline assignment: CDR1 MNHNS and CDR2 SASEGT. The DNA for the CDR3 is TGTGCCAGCAGGGAGACTAGCGGGACGAAGCAGTTCTTC. Protein sequence: CASRETSGTKQFF.

The genes are TRBV14 and TRBJ1-6; the D is unclear. The V gene's germline CDR1 is SGHDN and CDR2 FVKESK. The CDR3 has 13 amino acids. V was shortened by 0 bases and J by 9 bases, with 6 bases between the two germline ends. The CDR3 is CASSQDLASPLHF. CDR3 coding DNA: TGTGCCAGCAGCCAAGATCTGGCTTCACCCCTCCACTTT.

This clonotype was counted between two and nine times. J is TRBJ2-7 and V is TRBV7-2; D is ambiguous. The V and J ends lost 5 bases and 3 bases respectively, with 14 bases between them. The length of the CDR3 is 14 residues. CDR1 is SGHTA and CDR2 is FQGNSA in the germline V gene. The CDR3 region is CASSAPGVDYEQYF. The CDR3 nucleotides read TGTGCCAGCAGCGCGCCGGGTGTCGACTACGAGCAGTACTTC.

The CDR3 coding sequence is TGTGCCACCAGCAGAGACAGGGGGTACTACGAGCAGTACTTC. Protein product: CATSRDRGYYEQYF. The J gene is TRBJ2-7, the V gene TRBV15, with 7 bases fitting TRBD1. Germline V gene sequence: CDR1 LNHNV, CDR2 YYDKDF (reference sequence). CDR3 length equals 14 residues. V was clipped by 0 bases and J by 3 bases; unmatched bases: 2.

This clonotype appeared a few times. The chain couples TRBV5-1 to TRBJ1-1; TRBD1 matches 9 bases. The trim removed 0 bases at V and 1 base at J, leaving 4 bases unmatched. This CDR3 region has 16 residues. Germline-derived CDR1 and CDR2 are SGHRS and YFSETQ. The DNA for the CDR3 is TGCGCCAGCAGCTTGGATGACAGGGGGACGAACACTGAAGCTTTCTTT. Translation: CASSLDDRGTNTEAFF.

This clonotype was seen repeatedly, ten times or more. The chain has TRBV18 and TRBJ2-5; no reliable D call. V lost 1 base, J lost 4 bases, and 16 bases lay in between. This CDR3 is 16 amino acids long. The germline V gene has CDR1 KGHSH and CDR2 LQKENI. This CDR3 reads CASSPQSTGTGETQYF. As DNA, the CDR3 is TGTGCCAGCTCACCACAATCGACGGGTACGGGAGAGACCCAGTACTTC.

This clonotype was observed a few times. This rearrangement joins TRBV30 to TRBJ1-2, with D possibly TRBD1 on 6 matching bases. The CDR3 covers 12 residues. Germline-derived CDR1 and CDR2 are GTSNPN and SVGIG (reference sequence). V lost 1 base, J lost 4 bases, and 7 bases lay in between. CDR3 sequence: CAWSGQAYGYTF. CDR3 bases: TGTGCCTGGAGTGGACAGGCCTATGGCTACACCTTC.

The chain links TRBV7-9 to TRBJ2-5; D remains ambiguous. Deletions cut 2 bases from V and 2 bases from J, with 12 bases between. The V gene's germline CDR1 is SEHNR and CDR2 FQNEAQ (reference sequence). CDR3 length: 15 amino acids. CDR3 loop: CASSLISTLQETQYF. For the CDR3, the DNA is TGTGCCAGCAGCTTAATTTCGACTTTACAAGAGACCCAGTACTTC.

This sequence joins TRBV4-3 and TRBJ2-4, with 7 positions matching TRBD1. Germline lookup yields CDR1 LGHNA and CDR2 YSLEER. The CDR3 contains 16 residues. J gave up 1 base and V 1 base, and 4 bases lay outside the gene matches. CDR3 nucleotide sequence: TGCGCCAGCAGCCAAGGACAGGGATTTGCCAAAAACATTCAGTACTTC. This gives the protein CASSQGQGFAKNIQYF.

The CDR3: CSAETGWDEKLFF. In nucleotides, the CDR3 is TGCAGCGCCGAGACAGGTTGGGATGAAAAACTGTTTTTT. V and J are TRBV29-1 and TRBJ1-4; perhaps TRBD1 as D (6 bases). V gave up 7 bases and J gave up 6 bases, with 15 bases separating them. The CDR3 loop spans 13 amino acids. The germline CDR1 and CDR2 sequences are SQVTM and ANQGSEA.

The chain has TRBV13 and TRBJ2-2; 7 bases align to TRBD2. Germline CDR1 and CDR2: PRHDT and FYEKMQ (reference sequence). The CDR3 is 15 residues long. V was clipped by 5 bases and J by 0 bases; unmatched bases: 3. The CDR3 sequence: CASSTGLANTGELFF. CDR3 in DNA: TGTGCCAGCAGCACAGGACTAGCGAACACCGGGGAGCTGTTTTTT.

This sequence joins TRBV11-2 and TRBJ1-2; D is ambiguous. Looked up from germline, CDR1 is SGHAT and CDR2 is FQNNGV. The V end lost 5 bases, the J end lost 4 bases, and 14 bases lay between the germline ends. This CDR3 is 14 amino acids long. CDR3 protein: CASSAVGRSYGYTF. DNA of the CDR3: TGTGCCAGCAGCGCCGTTGGACGGTCCTATGGCTACACCTTC. Based on the CDR3 plus reference TRBV11-2 and TRBJ1-2, the full variable domain is EAGVAQSPRYKIIEKRQSVAFWCNPISGHATLYWYQQILGQGPKLLIQFQNNGVVDDSQLPKDRFSAERLKGVDSTLKIQPAKLEDSAVYLCASSAVGRSYGYTFGSGTRLTVV.

This clonotype was counted between two and nine times. This chain uses TRBV15 with TRBJ2-1; tentative D call: TRBD2 (5 bases). Germline V gene sequence: CDR1 LNHNV, CDR2 YYDKDF (reference sequence). CDR3 length equals 15 residues. V lost 0 bases and J lost 4, with 10 bases in between. The CDR3 DNA is TGTGCCACCAGCAGAGATTTTGGAGGATACAATGAGCAGTTCTTC. It yields the protein CATSRDFGGYNEQFF. The complete variable domain, with remaining parts taken from reference TRBV15 and TRBJ2-1, reads DAMVIQNPRYQVTQFGKPVTLSCSQTLNHNVMYWYQQKSSQAPKLLFHYYDKDFNNEADTPDNFQSRRPNTSFCFLDIRSPGLGDTAMYLCATSRDFGGYNEQFFGPGTRLTVL.

As regards this clonotype: An end of the junction does not agree with germline; a read error may underlie this. This chain links TRBV24-1 with TRBJ2-5; perhaps TRBD2 as D (6 bases). Germline CDR1 and CDR2: KGHDR and SFDVKD. The CDR3 sequence is 14 residues long. For the CDR3, the DNA is TGTGCCACCAGTGCTGACGGGGGTCAAGAGACTCAGTACTTC. Its translation is CATSADGGQETQYF.

The rearrangement uses TRBV2 and TRBJ2-1, with TRBD2 matching 10 bases. There are 14 residues in the CDR3. Germline CDR1 is SNHLY and CDR2 is FYNNEI. Trimming cost V 8 bases and J 6 bases; bases outside gene matches: 7. Written as DNA, the CDR3 is TGTGCCAGCGGGGGCACTAGCGGGACCAATGAGCAGTTCTTC. Translation: CASGGTSGTNEQFF. Variable domain in full (rest from reference TRBV2 and TRBJ2-1): EPEVTQTPSHQVTQMGQEVILRCVPISNHLYFYWYRQILGQKVEFLVSFYNNEISEKSEIFDDQFSVERPDGSNFTLKIRSTKLEDSAMYFCASGGTSGTNEQFFGPGTRLTVL.

This chain links TRBV7-6 with TRBJ1-1; D uncertain. V lost 2 bases and J lost 4, with 11 bases in between. The CDR3 totals 14 residues. The germline gives CDR1 SGHVS, CDR2 FNYEAQ. This CDR3 reads CASSLYPLSTEAFF. CDR3 DNA sequence: TGTGCCAGCAGCTTATATCCTTTAAGCACTGAAGCTTTCTTT.

This clonotype has more than one count but fewer than ten. The chain employs TRBV12-3 or TRBV12-4 and TRBJ2-6; D is ambiguous. The CDR3 is 14 amino acids. The ends were cut back, 7 bases at V and 2 bases at J, with 9 bases in the middle. The CDR3 bases are TGTGCCAGCAAGAAGGTTGCTGGGGCCAACGTCCTGACTTTC. This sequence encodes CASKKVAGANVLTF.

The chain carries TRBV4-3 and TRBJ2-5; D might be TRBD1 or TRBD2, each matching 5 bases. This CDR3 contains 14 residues. The V gene's germline CDR1 is LGHNA and CDR2 YSLEER. Trimming took 0 bases from V and 5 from J, leaving 10 bases between them. The DNA of the CDR3 is TGCGCCAGCAGCCAAGAAAGGTGGGGGGAGACCCAGTACTTC. It specifies CASSQERWGETQYF.

This clonotype came up a few times. The rearrangement uses TRBV12-3 or TRBV12-4 and TRBJ1-5; 8 bases line up with TRBD1. Trimming took 4 bases from V and 2 from J; bases not matched to a gene: 4. CDR3 size: 15 residues. CDR3 in DNA: TGTGCCAGCAGTTCCACAGGGGGTGGCAATCAGCCCCAGCATTTT. It codes for CASSSTGGGNQPQHF.

This clonotype has ten or more counts. V is TRBV20-1 and J is TRBJ2-3; possibly TRBD2 for D (5 bases). The CDR3 length is 15 residues. V lost 5 bases and J lost 8, with 23 bases in between. Germline V gene lookup returns CDR1 DFQATT and CDR2 SNEGSKA (reference sequence). CDR3 residues: CSAVVSGSEFGTQYF. CDR3 coding DNA: TGCAGTGCTGTAGTTTCGGGGTCGGAATTTGGTACGCAGTATTTT.